These 13 T cell receptor beta chains came from one sample sequenced in a study of Graves' ophthalmopathy and Graves' hyperthyroidism (dated by TCRdb to the late 2010s). The sequencing machine was an Illumina HiSeq 2000. For repertoire sequencing, the TCR beta CDR3 regions were amplified from RNA transcripts. The first round of RT-PCR was done with HTBI primers and the Qiagen OneStep RT-PCR kit, and was followed by a second round of multiplex PCR, then size selection and purification. The public reads were reprocessed in TCRdb via fastp at Q25 and MiXCR, keeping in-frame beta chains. Rows matching on CDR3 protein sequence are summarized as one entry with the most common DNA and genes. In this sample the table shows under 350,000 distinct CDR3 sequences, about 17% of which occur a single time. The ten largest make up about 12% of the sample. The sequenced material came from peripheral blood. Receptor source: an adult man with Graves' ophthalmopathy.

This clonotype was seen at least ten times. The chain combines TRBV6-2 or TRBV6-3 with TRBJ2-5; D uncertain. Germline CDR1 MNHEY, CDR2 SVGEGT. Between the trimmed V and J ends, which lost 2 bases and 1 base, there was a span of 17 bases. This CDR3 spans 17 amino acids. The CDR3, as DNA: TGTGCCAGCAGTTACCGCCTTCCAGAGAATTTCCAAGAGACCCAGTACTTC. It codes for CASSYRLPENFQETQYF.

There are many counts of this clonotype. The J gene is TRBJ1-5, the V gene TRBV7-9; the match to TRBD1 covers 7 bases. V lost 6 bases and J lost 4; bases outside the gene matches: 6. Germline V CDR1 and CDR2: SEHNR, FQNEAQ (reference sequence). This CDR3 has 14 residues. The CDR3 sequence: CASSRGTENQPQHF. The CDR3 DNA is TGTGCCAGCAGTAGAGGGACAGAAAATCAGCCCCAGCATTTT.

V usage is TRBV7-2 and J usage is TRBJ2-5; possibly TRBD1 or TRBD2 for D (5 bases each). The CDR3 consists of 15 residues. Germline V gene data show CDR1 as SGHTA and CDR2 as FQGNSA. V was cut by 1 base and J by 5 bases, with 14 bases left in between. CDR3 protein: CASSLVWDVWETQYF. The DNA for the CDR3 is TGTGCCAGCAGCTTAGTCTGGGACGTATGGGAGACCCAGTACTTC. The variable domain in full, completed from reference TRBV7-2 and TRBJ2-5, reads GAGVSQSPSNKVTEKGKDVELRCDPISGHTALYWYRQSLGQGLEFLIYFQGNSAPDKSGLPSDRFSAERTGGSVSTLTIQRTQQEDSAVYLCASSLVWDVWETQYFGPGTRLLVL.

This clonotype was counted between two and nine times. The chain joins TRBV9 to TRBJ2-7, with 9 bases identical to TRBD1. The CDR3 consists of 14 residues. The V and J ends lost 3 bases and 3 bases, in that order; junction bases with no gene match: 4. Looked up from germline, CDR1 is SGDLS and CDR2 is YYNGEE. The DNA for the CDR3 is TGTGCCAGCAGCGAAGGGGACAGGGTCTACGAGCAGTACTTC. Protein sequence: CASSEGDRVYEQYF. The variable domain in full, completed from reference TRBV9 and TRBJ2-7, reads DSGVTQTPKHLITATGQRVTLRCSPRSGDLSVYWYQQSLDQGLQFLIQYYNGEERAKGNILERFSAQQFPDLHSELNLSSLELGDSALYFCASSEGDRVYEQYFGPGTRLTVT.

The table lists this clonotype with many counts. The rearrangement joins TRBV6-1 to TRBJ2-7, with D unresolved. Trimming shortened V by 7 bases and J by 0 bases, and 10 bases separated the two germline ends. The CDR3 length is 13 residues. CDR1 MNHNS and CDR2 SASEGT come from the germline V gene. This CDR3 is CASNRASSYEQYF. In nucleotides, the CDR3 is TGTGCCAGCAATCGGGCTTCCTCCTACGAGCAGTACTTC.

There are many counts of this clonotype. The chain joins TRBV6-5 to TRBJ2-7; possible D gene TRBD1, 6 bases. Trimming took 6 bases from V and 6 from J, leaving 18 bases between them. This CDR3 comprises 14 residues. Germline CDR1 is MNHEY and CDR2 is SVGAGI. CDR3 in DNA: TGTGCCAGCAGGACTCTTAGGGGGTCGGGCGAGCAGTACTTC. Protein: CASRTLRGSGEQYF.

This clonotype came up many times. This chain joins TRBV2 and TRBJ1-6; no firm D call. V was trimmed by 6 bases and J by 4 bases, leaving 7 bases between them. The CDR3 length is 13 residues. Germline CDR1 SNHLY, CDR2 FYNNEI. The CDR3 spells CASRSDYNSPLHF. The CDR3 DNA reads as TGTGCCAGCAGGAGTGATTATAATTCACCCCTCCACTTT.

The chain combines TRBV29-1 with TRBJ2-7; TRBD1 is a possible D gene (6 bases). The V end lost 6 bases, the J end lost 3 bases, and 12 bases lay between the germline ends. The CDR3 is made up of 12 amino acids. CDR1 is SQVTM, CDR2 ANQGSEA, per germline. CDR3 region: CSVQGPLYEQYF. The CDR3 DNA reads as TGCAGCGTACAGGGTCCTCTCTACGAGCAGTACTTC.

This clonotype was counted at least ten times. This sequence joins TRBV15 and TRBJ1-2; 7 nucleotides agree with TRBD1. Germline trimming cut 0 bases from V and 5 bases from J; bases unmatched to any gene: 9. This CDR3 spans 16 amino acids. Germline V gene lookup returns CDR1 LNHNV and CDR2 YYDKDF (reference sequence). CDR3 protein: CATSRERATGRYGYTF. Written as DNA, the CDR3 is TGTGCCACCAGCAGAGAACGAGCGACAGGGCGGTATGGCTACACCTTC.

This clonotype was detected ten times or more. This chain connects TRBV6-2 or TRBV6-3 to TRBJ2-5; a possible D gene is TRBD2 (7 bases). Per germline, CDR1 MNHEY and CDR2 SVGEGT. V lost 2 bases and J 2 bases, leaving 15 bases between the germline ends. The length of the CDR3 is 16 residues. The CDR3 sequence is CASSYVGGADQETQYF. CDR3 in DNA: TGTGCCAGCAGTTACGTGGGGGGGGCAGATCAAGAGACCCAGTACTTC.

At least ten counts were recorded for this clonotype. The J gene is TRBJ2-5, the V gene TRBV6-5; no definite D call. V lost 5 bases, J lost 5 bases, and 15 bases lay in between. The germline CDR1 and CDR2 sequences are MNHEY and SVGAGI. CDR3 length: 14 amino acids. This CDR3 reads CASSPIRSRETQYF. The CDR3 DNA reads TGTGCCAGCAGTCCCATCAGGAGCCGGGAGACCCAGTACTTC.

This clonotype was counted at least ten times. The CDR3 protein is CASSYLGQGNQPQHF. As DNA, the CDR3 is TGTGCCAGCAGTTACCTGGGACAGGGTAATCAGCCCCAGCATTTT. The V call is TRBV6-2 or TRBV6-3, the J call TRBJ1-5; 9 bases align to TRBD1. Trimming cost V 2 bases and J 4 bases; bases outside gene matches: 3. The CDR3 is 15 residues long. CDR1 and CDR2 from the germline V gene are MNHEY and SVGEGT.

In this sample, this clonotype turned up many times. The chain has TRBV5-1 and TRBJ1-2, with TRBD1 matching 7 bases. Trimming took 4 bases from V and 5 from J; bases not matched to a gene: 17. CDR1 is SGHRS, CDR2 YFSETQ, per germline. This CDR3 comprises 17 residues. As DNA, the CDR3 is TGCGCCAGCAGCCCGACCGAACTCCAGGGGGTAGTATATGGCTACACCTTC. The encoded protein is CASSPTELQGVVYGYTF. Complete variable domain (other parts from reference TRBV5-1 and TRBJ1-2): KAGVTQTPRYLIKTRGQQVTLSCSPISGHRSVSWYQQTPGQGLQFLFEYFSETQRNKGNFPGRFSGRQFSNSRSEMNVSTLELGDSALYLCASSPTELQGVVYGYTFGSGTRLTVV.